Detailed here is one T cell receptor beta chain. Per the germline V gene, CDR1 is SQVTM and CDR2 is ANQGSEA. This CDR3 has 15 amino acids. The V and J ends lost 1 base and 3 bases, in that order; junction bases with no gene match: 8. While infection was still active, Seattle patients were enrolled and then followed longitudinally. The data originate from a study of blood T cell repertoires in COVID-19. Turning to the study itself: COVID-19 samples from acute and convalescent phases originated in the United States, Italy and Spain. Nucleic acid was either cDNA or gDNA, and it came from T cells, B-cell-depleted T cells, or PBMCs.

Libraries were prepared by immunoSEQ multiplex PCR; TCRdb keeps only in-frame clonotypes and omits some of them. The sample has about 76,000 clones, 70% to 90% seen once. The sequencing input was peripheral blood. This receptor was identified in a man aged 60 to 69 with COVID-19, enrolled during active disease. The chain employs TRBV29-1 and TRBJ2-5; 7 positions agree with TRBD1. CDR3 residues: CSVEAVWDSKETQYF. CDR3 bases: TGCAGCGTTGAAGCGGTGTGGGACAGTAAAGAGACCCAGTACTTC.